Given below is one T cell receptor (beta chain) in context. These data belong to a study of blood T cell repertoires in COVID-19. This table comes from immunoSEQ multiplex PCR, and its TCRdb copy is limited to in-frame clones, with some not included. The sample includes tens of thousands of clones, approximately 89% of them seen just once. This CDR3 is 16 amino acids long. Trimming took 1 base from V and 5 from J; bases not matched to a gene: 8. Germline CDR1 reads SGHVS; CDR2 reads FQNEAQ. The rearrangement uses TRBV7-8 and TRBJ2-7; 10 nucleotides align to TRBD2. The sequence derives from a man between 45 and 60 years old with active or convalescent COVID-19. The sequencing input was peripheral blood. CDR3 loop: CASSLVLSGTSDEQYF. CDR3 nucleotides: TGTGCCAGCAGCTTAGTCCTATCCGGGACTAGCGACGAGCAGTACTTC.